The TCR beta chain under discussion was sequenced for a study of CD8 T cells in ankylosing spondylitis. Study findings and constraints: Prior work had noted some motif variants in reactive arthritis blood and synovial fluid. Ankylosing spondylitis blood appeared to carry a characteristic TCR beta motif of eight or nine highly homologous variants. Clones tied to disease were said to be significantly enriched in matched ankylosing spondylitis synovial fluid.

This clonotype was observed a few times. The target antigen is unknown. V lost 1 base, J lost 0 bases, and 11 bases stayed unmatched. This CDR3 region has 18 residues. Germline loops: CDR1 SGHVS, CDR2 FQNEAQ. One entry per CDR3 protein, called by TCRdb with MiXCR from the 5' RACE reads. The table lists 150,000 to 200,000 distinct CDR3 sequences, roughly 31% of them singletons, with about 6.3% in the top ten. This clonotype was obtained from a male donor with ankylosing spondylitis. Material for sequencing was synovial fluid, either unsorted or a sorted T cell fraction (not recorded which). The V gene is TRBV7-8, the J gene TRBJ1-1, with 7 nucleotides matching TRBD1. CDR3 residues: CASSLGQGKGNMNTEAFF. In DNA, the CDR3 is TGTGCCAGCAGCTTAGGACAGGGTAAGGGGAATATGAACACTGAAGCTTTCTTT.